The entry that follows covers one T cell receptor (beta chain) sequence. Its antigen remains unidentified. These data originate in a study of blood T cells in healthy people across ages. Whole-study results and caveats: With naive T cell percentage, TCR beta diversity showed a strong correlation.

No fewer than 5 micrograms of total RNA were isolated from every sample. A second PCR of 7 to 11 cycles used a sample-barcoded 5' primer and a J-beta primer mix. TCRdb used MiXCR to reprocess the 5' RACE reads, holding one entry per CDR3 protein. This table has hundreds of thousands of distinct CDR3 sequences, roughly 32% appearing once. Sequencing was performed on blood. The receptor was derived from a woman older than 75 in good health.

CDR3 DNA sequence: TGTGCCAGCAGTTACAGTCTGTCGAACACTGAAGCTTTCTTT. It yields the protein CASSYSLSNTEAFF. This sequence joins TRBV6-2 or TRBV6-3 and TRBJ1-1; no firm D call. With 2 bases removed from V and 1 base from J, the gap between germline ends came to 8 bases. The length of the CDR3 is 14 residues. The germline CDR1 and CDR2 sequences are MNHEY and SVGEGT.